These T cell receptor beta chains were read from a single sample in a study of blood T cell repertoires in COVID-19. Profiled with immunoSEQ multiplex PCR; TCRdb holds only in-frame clones, not every one. The data show over 300,000 clones, with 85% to 90% seen just once and about 10% held by the top ten. Sequences were obtained from PBMCs or T cells enriched from blood (not recorded which). The source is a woman aged 18-30 years who had recovered from COVID-19. Each CDR3 is given with its conserved first and last residue. The D gene is left open where the match is weak. For some rows the clone size is stated as once, few or many, or as a class when expanded; others skip it.

clone_size d_call j_call v_call cdr3_aa cdr3_nt
. TRBD1 TRBJ1-2 TRBV30 CAWSISRGLGYTF TGTGCCTGGAGTATTAGCAGGGGGCTCGGCTACACCTTC
. . TRBJ2-2 TRBV9 CASSTQGLLGYTGELFF TGTGCCAGCAGCACCCAAGGACTACTAGGTTACACCGGGGAGCTGTTTTTT
. . TRBJ2-7 TRBV28 CASSLFRDPYEQYF TGTGCCAGCAGTTTATTCAGGGATCCCTACGAGCAGTACTTC
. TRBD2 TRBJ2-2 TRBV5-5 CASSVTSGFSGELFF TGTGCCAGCAGCGTCACTAGCGGGTTCTCCGGGGAGCTGTTTTTT
. . TRBJ2-1 TRBV19 CASSIWRGHGFNEQFF TGTGCCAGTAGTATCTGGCGGGGGCATGGTTTCAATGAGCAGTTCTTC
. . TRBJ2-4 TRBV11-2 CASSFVAGDIQYF TGTGCCAGCAGCTTTGTGGCAGGGGACATTCAGTACTTC
. . TRBJ2-1 TRBV4-1 CASRDPKSSYNEQFF TGCGCCAGCAGAGATCCCAAGAGCTCCTACAATGAGCAGTTCTTC
. . TRBJ2-2 TRBV10-3 CAISREGDTGELFF TGTGCCATCAGTAGGGAAGGGGACACCGGGGAGCTGTTTTTT
. . TRBJ1-2 TRBV15 CATSMGTLYGYTF TGTGCCACCAGCATGGGGACACTCTATGGCTACACCTTC
once . TRBJ1-6 TRBV30 CAWRQGNSYSWSPLHF TGTGCCTGGAGGCAGGGAAATTCCTATTCTTGGTCACCCCTCCACTTT
. TRBD2 TRBJ2-3 TRBV5-1 CASSQSAGGPTDTQYF TGCGCCAGCAGCCAGAGTGCGGGGGGGCCCACAGATACGCAGTATTTT
. . TRBJ2-7 TRBV9 CASSPTGSYEQYF TGTGCCAGCAGCCCCACCGGCTCCTACGAGCAGTACTTC
. TRBD2 TRBJ2-3 TRBV3-1/TRBV3-2 CASSQDVLAGATDTQYF TGTGCCAGCAGCCAAGACGTACTAGCGGGAGCAACAGATACGCAGTATTTT
. . TRBJ2-1 TRBV10-1 CASSRTVSSYNEQFF TGCGCCAGCAGTCGGACTGTAAGCTCCTACAATGAGCAGTTCTTC
. TRBD2 TRBJ2-1 TRBV29-1 CTGGGGVNEQFF TGCACCGGCGGGGGGGGAGTCAATGAGCAGTTCTTC
. . TRBJ2-1 TRBV6-5 CASSYSADLQNEQFF TGTGCCAGCAGTTACTCAGCGGACTTACAGAATGAGCAGTTCTTC
. TRBD1 TRBJ1-5 TRBV2 CASSQDRGNQPQHF TGTGCCAGCAGTCAGGACAGGGGCAATCAGCCCCAGCATTTT
. . TRBJ2-7 TRBV18 CASSPLTYEQYF TGTGCCAGCTCACCCCTAACCTACGAGCAGTACTTC
. . TRBJ1-2 TRBV23-1 CASSQYFLPGAHKDGYTF TGCGCCAGCAGTCAATATTTTCTTCCAGGGGCTCACAAGGATGGCTACACCTTC
. . TRBJ2-3 TRBV30 CAWTYGSSTDTQYF TGTGCCTGGACCTACGGGTCCAGCACAGATACGCAGTATTTT
. . TRBJ2-7 TRBV7-9 CASSWSRGGSYEQYF TGTGCCAGCAGCTGGTCCCGAGGGGGCTCCTACGAGCAGTACTTC
few . TRBJ2-5 TRBV4-2 CASSQEHPQETQYF TGTGCCAGCAGCCAAGAACATCCCCAAGAGACCCAGTACTTC
. TRBD2 TRBJ2-5 TRBV2 CARGGGGRAIETQYF TGTGCCAGGGGCGGTGGCGGGAGGGCCATTGAGACCCAGTACTTC
. . TRBJ2-5 TRBV5-8 CASPTGVPGETQYF TGTGCCAGCCCCACGGGGGTCCCTGGGGAGACCCAGTACTTC
. TRBD1 TRBJ1-1 TRBV9 CASSNSPLGTGGTEAFF TGTGCCAGCAGCAATTCGCCCCTCGGGACAGGGGGCACTGAAGCTTTCTTT
. TRBD2 TRBJ2-2 TRBV3-1/TRBV3-2 CASSFLAGVSTTGELFF TGTGCCAGCAGCTTCCTAGCGGGAGTGTCGACCACCGGGGAGCTGTTTTTT
once . TRBJ1-3 TRBV11-2 CASSFLDRSSGNTIYF TGTGCCAGCAGCTTCCTAGACAGGAGCTCTGGAAACACCATATATTTT
once TRBD1 TRBJ2-7 TRBV7-7 CASSVGTGLTEQYF TGTGCCAGCAGCGTCGGGACAGGGTTAACCGAGCAGTACTTC
. . TRBJ1-3 TRBV29-1 CSVEGGGSNTIYF TGCAGCGTGGAAGGGGGAGGGAGCAACACCATATATTTT
. TRBD1 TRBJ1-4 TRBV11-2 CASSRTGTYSEKLFF TGTGCCAGCAGTCGGACAGGGACTTATTCCGAAAAACTGTTTTTT
. . TRBJ1-1 TRBV19 CASSIDPEGNTEAFF TGTGCCAGTAGTATAGATCCTGAGGGGAACACTGAAGCTTTCTTT
once TRBD1 TRBJ2-2 TRBV27 CASSPTQGTGELFF TGTGCCAGCAGCCCTACACAGGGGACCGGGGAGCTGTTTTTT
few . TRBJ1-2 TRBV19 CASSIGQGINYGYTF TGTGCCAGTAGTATTGGGCAGGGAATTAACTATGGCTACACCTTC
. . TRBJ2-4 TRBV6-5 CASGGNWAKNIQYF TGTGCCTCAGGAGGTAACTGGGCCAAAAACATTCAGTACTTC
. TRBD1 TRBJ1-1 TRBV25-1 CASSPNRGNTEAFF TGTGCCAGCAGCCCTAACAGGGGGAACACTGAAGCTTTCTTT
. TRBD2 TRBJ2-7 TRBV11-2 CASSLVTSGGPTLTYEQYF TGTGCCAGCAGCTTAGTAACTAGCGGGGGCCCGACCCTGACCTACGAGCAGTACTTC
. . TRBJ2-1 TRBV7-8 CASSLRRGTDNEQFF TGTGCCAGCAGCTTACGGAGGGGGACAGACAATGAGCAGTTCTTC
. TRBD1 TRBJ2-1 TRBV7-8 CASSFRDRPINEQFF TGTGCCAGCAGCTTCCGGGACAGGCCCATCAATGAGCAGTTCTTC
. TRBD1 TRBJ1-2 TRBV24-1 CATSDKDRGYGYTF TGTGCCACCAGTGATAAGGACAGGGGTTATGGCTACACCTTC
. TRBD1 TRBJ2-1 TRBV18 CASSPPGRGYNEQFF TGTGCCAGCTCACCACCGGGCAGGGGGTACAATGAGCAGTTCTTC
. TRBD1 TRBJ2-1 TRBV10-2 CASSEGTGDSYNEQFF TGCGCCAGCAGTGAGGGGACAGGTGACTCCTACAATGAGCAGTTCTTC
. . TRBJ1-4 TRBV9 CASSVEGRGSSNEKLFF TGTGCCAGCAGCGTAGAAGGGAGAGGGAGCTCTAATGAAAAACTGTTTTTT
. . TRBJ1-2 TRBV6-2/TRBV6-3 CASSWAGADGYTF TGTGCCAGCAGTTGGGCAGGGGCCGATGGCTACACCTTC
. TRBD1 TRBJ1-4 TRBV18 CASSPGQGLEKLFF TGTGCCAGCTCACCGGGACAGGGTCTTGAAAAACTGTTTTTT
. TRBD2 TRBJ2-2 TRBV28 CASSSERGPWRELFF TGTGCCAGCAGTTCTGAGCGGGGGCCTTGGAGGGAGCTGTTTTTT